The table lists the clone carrying this T cell receptor beta chain with a few counts. These data belong to a study of shared clonotypes between healthy human individuals. Only in-frame clones appear in the TCRdb table, and some are missing; sequencing was by immunoSEQ multiplex PCR. The table includes fewer than 850,000 clones, approximately 75% detected once. The split of CD4+ cells yielded CD45RA+ naive and CD45RA-negative memory subsets. This receptor was identified in a woman between 25 and 40 years old in good health. The material sequenced was memory CD4+ T cells sorted from blood. The subset is: CD45RA-negative fraction.

CDR3 sequence reads: CASSLITNGPYEQYF. CDR3 coding DNA: TGTGCCAGCAGCTTAATCACAAACGGGCCCTACGAGCAGTACTTC. The chain joins TRBV7-8 to TRBJ2-7; no firm D call. The CDR3 spans 15 residues. V was pared by 2 bases and J by 2 bases, with 13 bases between. Per germline, CDR1 SGHVS and CDR2 FQNEAQ.